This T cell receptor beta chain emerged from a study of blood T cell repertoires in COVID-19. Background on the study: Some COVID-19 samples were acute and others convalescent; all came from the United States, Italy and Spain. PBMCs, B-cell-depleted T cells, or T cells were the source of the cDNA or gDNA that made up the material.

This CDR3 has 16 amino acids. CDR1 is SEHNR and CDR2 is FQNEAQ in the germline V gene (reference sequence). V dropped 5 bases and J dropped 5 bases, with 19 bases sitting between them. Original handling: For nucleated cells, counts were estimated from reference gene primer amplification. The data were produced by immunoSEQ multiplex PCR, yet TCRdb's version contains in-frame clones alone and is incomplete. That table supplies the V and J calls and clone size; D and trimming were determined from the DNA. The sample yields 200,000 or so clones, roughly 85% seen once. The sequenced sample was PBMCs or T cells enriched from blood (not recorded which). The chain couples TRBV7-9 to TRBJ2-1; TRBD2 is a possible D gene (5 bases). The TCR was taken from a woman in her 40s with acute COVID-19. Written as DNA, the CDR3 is TGTGCCAGCAGCCACCCAACCGGGAACCAAAACAATGAGCAGTTCTTC. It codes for CASSHPTGNQNNEQFF.